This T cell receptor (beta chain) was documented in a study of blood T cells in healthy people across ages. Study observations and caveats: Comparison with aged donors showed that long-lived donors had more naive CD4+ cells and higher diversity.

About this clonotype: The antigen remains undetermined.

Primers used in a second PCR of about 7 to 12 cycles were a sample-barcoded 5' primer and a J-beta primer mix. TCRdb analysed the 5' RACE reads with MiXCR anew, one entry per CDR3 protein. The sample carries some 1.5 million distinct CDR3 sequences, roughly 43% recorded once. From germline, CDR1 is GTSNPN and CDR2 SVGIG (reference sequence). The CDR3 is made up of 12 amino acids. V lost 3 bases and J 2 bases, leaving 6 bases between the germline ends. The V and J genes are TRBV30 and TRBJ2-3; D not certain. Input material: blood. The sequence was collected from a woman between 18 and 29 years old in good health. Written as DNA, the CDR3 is TGTGCCTGGAGCGCTTACACAGATACGCAGTATTTT. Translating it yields CAWSAYTDTQYF.